What follows are 4 T cell receptor beta chains derived from one specimen sequenced in a study of blood T cells in healthy people across ages. Next came a second PCR, run for roughly 7 to 12 cycles, which used a sample-barcoded 5' primer along with a J-beta primer mix. TCRdb passed the 5' RACE reads through MiXCR, listing each CDR3 protein once. The sample consists of 1.5 million to 2 million distinct CDR3 sequences, 28% of them appearing once. The sample taken for sequencing was blood. These TCRs come from a woman in her thirties in good health.

The table lists this clonotype with a few counts. J is TRBJ2-2 and V is TRBV20-1, with 11 bases lining up with TRBD2. V lost 1 base and J lost 5; bases outside the gene matches: 6. The CDR3 contains 16 residues. Germline V CDR1 and CDR2: DFQATT, SNEGSKA (reference sequence). The CDR3 protein is CSARGLAGGRTGELFF. CDR3 bases: TGCAGTGCTAGAGGATTAGCGGGAGGGAGGACCGGGGAGCTGTTTTTT.

The rearrangement links TRBV21-1 to TRBJ1-4; the table's D call TRBD1 went unverified against the DNA. TRBV21-1 is noted as a pseudogene. The CDR3 has 16 amino acids. The DNA of the CDR3 is TGTGCCAGCAGCGTCCGCCCTGACAGGGCCAAAGAAAAACTGTTTTTT. It translates to CASSVRPDRAKEKLFF.

J is TRBJ1-1 and V is TRBV2, with unresolved D. Trimming pared 2 bases from V and 10 bases from J, leaving 8 bases between. This CDR3 is built from 11 residues. Germline CDR1 is SNHLY and CDR2 is FYNNEI. The CDR3 is CASSETPRAFF. As DNA, the CDR3 is TGTGCCAGCAGTGAAACTCCTCGAGCTTTCTTT.

This clonotype appeared a few times. The chain uses TRBV12-3 or TRBV12-4 and TRBJ2-4; D uncertain. The J call could be wrong; TRBJ2-7 is a better fit for the DNA end. The CDR3 runs to 13 residues. The CDR3 spells CASSLSSISEQYF. The CDR3 coding sequence is TGTGCCAGCAGTTTATCCTCAATCAGCGAGCAGTACTTC.